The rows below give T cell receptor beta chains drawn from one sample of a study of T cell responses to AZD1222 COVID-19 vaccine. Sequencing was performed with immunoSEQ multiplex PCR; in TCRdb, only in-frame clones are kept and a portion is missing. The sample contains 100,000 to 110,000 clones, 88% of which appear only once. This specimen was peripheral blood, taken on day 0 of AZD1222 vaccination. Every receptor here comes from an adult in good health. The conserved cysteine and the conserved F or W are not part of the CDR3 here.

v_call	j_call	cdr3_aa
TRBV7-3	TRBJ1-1	ASSQGMGTEAF
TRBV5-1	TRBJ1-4	ASSWTDEASTNEKLF
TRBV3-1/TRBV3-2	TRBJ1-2	ASSQALFGYT
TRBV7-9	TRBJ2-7	ASRGQGHSYEQY
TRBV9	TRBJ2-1	ASSGLDNEQF
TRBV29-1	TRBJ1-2	SVGGQGSNYGYT
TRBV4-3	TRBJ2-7	ASSLTWGQGAYYEQY
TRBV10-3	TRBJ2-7	AISESTGLGDEQY
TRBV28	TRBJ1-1	ASSLTGGQYTEAF
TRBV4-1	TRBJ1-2	ASSTTGIYGYT
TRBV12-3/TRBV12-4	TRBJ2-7	ASSLRGAYEQY
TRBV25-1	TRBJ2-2	ASSEFEGGTGELF
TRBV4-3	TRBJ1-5	ASSQAWKSNQPQH
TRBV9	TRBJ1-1	ASSPRQRGQDGAF
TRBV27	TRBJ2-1	ASSPSSGRVSYRSSYNEQF
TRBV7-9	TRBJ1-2	ASSLEEGVDYGYT
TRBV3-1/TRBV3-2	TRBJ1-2	ASSQSLDGYT
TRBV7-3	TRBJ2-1	ASSSTSGNYNEQF
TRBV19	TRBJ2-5	ASSGGLAAQETQY
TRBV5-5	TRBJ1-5	ASSLQGSGNQPQH
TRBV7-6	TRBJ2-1	ASSPALGGADEQF
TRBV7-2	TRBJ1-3	ASSPRGRQSGNTIY
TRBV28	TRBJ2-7	ASSQGSYEQY